Shown below are 13 T cell receptor beta chains from a single sample sequenced in a study of cytomegalovirus exposure and HLA in healthy donors. It was with 60 Vbeta and 13 Jbeta primers that the PCR ran. Assay used: immunoSEQ multiplex PCR; TCRdb lists only in-frame clones, some missing. The sample lists 95,000 to 110,000 clones, around a tenth occurring once. The sample was PBMCs. Receptors originate from a man aged 35-49 years in good health and CMV-seropositive.

This sequence joins TRBV9 and TRBJ2-5, with D maybe TRBD1 (6 bases). V shed 4 bases and J shed 0 bases, with 13 bases lying between them. The CDR3 contains 15 residues. From germline, CDR1 is SGDLS and CDR2 YYNGEE. CDR3 protein: CASSTGTTNQETQYF. The CDR3 DNA reads TGTGCCAGCAGCACAGGGACAACCAACCAAGAGACCCAGTACTTC.

This clone was seen at least ten times. This chain links TRBV6-5 with TRBJ1-1; TRBD1 might be the D (5 bases). The germline V and J ends were trimmed by 4 bases and 2 bases, with 17 bases remaining between them. CDR1 and CDR2 from the germline V gene are MNHEY and SVGAGI. This CDR3 spans 16 amino acids. The CDR3 reads CASSSPGRRGNTEAFF. The CDR3 DNA reads as TGTGCCAGCAGTTCCCCAGGACGGAGGGGAAACACTGAAGCTTTCTTT.

The chain recombines TRBV7-2 with TRBJ2-1; TRBD2 matches 12 bases. This CDR3 is built from 15 residues. Germline V CDR1 and CDR2: SGHTA, FQGNSA. The trim removed 7 bases at V and 4 bases at J, leaving 5 bases unmatched. CDR3 loop: CASNRGLAGYNEQFF. The CDR3 DNA follows: TGTGCCAGCAACCGGGGACTAGCGGGTTACAATGAGCAGTTCTTC.

The chain is built from TRBV18 and TRBJ1-4; TRBD1 aligns across 9 bases. CDR1 KGHSH and CDR2 LQKENI come from the germline V gene. CDR3 length: 15 residues. The V and J ends lost 3 bases and 8 bases, in that order; junction bases with no gene match: 7. The CDR3 region is CASSPLGTGNEKLFF. The CDR3 nucleotides are TGTGCCAGCTCACCTTTAGGGACAGGGAACGAAAAACTGTTTTTT.

This clone has more than one count but fewer than ten. The rearrangement uses TRBV30 and TRBJ1-2; 7 bases agree with TRBD1. The CDR3 length is 13 residues. The germline gives CDR1 GTSNPN, CDR2 SVGIG (reference sequence). J gave up 5 bases and V 5 bases, and 8 bases lay outside the gene matches. The CDR3, as DNA: TGTGCCTGGCATGTACAGGGGTTGTATGGCTACACCTTC. It specifies CAWHVQGLYGYTF.

This clone has more than one count but fewer than ten. DNA of the CDR3: TGCGCCAGCAGGGGGACTAGCGGGAGTTTTGAGCAGTACTTC. It is translated as CASRGTSGSFEQYF. The chain couples TRBV5-1 to TRBJ2-7, with 14 bases that match TRBD2. CDR3 length: 14 residues. The V and J ends lost 5 bases and 7 bases, in that order; junction bases with no gene match: 5. Germline assignment: CDR1 SGHRS and CDR2 YFSETQ.

This clone was recorded a few times. The rearrangement joins TRBV19 to TRBJ1-3, with D perhaps matching TRBD1 (6 bases). The CDR3 has 13 amino acids. Germline CDR1 and CDR2: LNHDA and SQIVND (reference sequence). Trimming removed 10 bases at V and 0 bases at J, with 10 bases between. The CDR3 here is CATRQASGNTIYF. CDR3 bases: TGTGCCACCAGACAGGCCTCTGGAAACACCATATATTTT.

V gene TRBV19 combines with J gene TRBJ1-6; a weak D match, TRBD1 (6 bases). CDR1 and CDR2 from the germline V gene are LNHDA and SQIVND (reference sequence). V gave up 6 bases and J gave up 13 bases, with 28 bases separating them. The CDR3 runs to 17 residues. The CDR3, as DNA: TGTGCCAGTAGCCGGAGATTAGAGACAGGACGGGTATCGCCCCTCCACTTT. It translates to CASSRRLETGRVSPLHF.

This clone was seen more than once but under ten times. V usage is TRBV4-1 and J usage is TRBJ1-1; D unresolved. This CDR3 is 14 amino acids long. Germline V gene sequence: CDR1 MGHRA, CDR2 YSYEKL. V lost 0 bases to trimming and J lost 1 base, with 6 bases between them. CDR3 DNA sequence: TGCGCCAGCAGCCAAGAGAGACAGAACACTGAAGCTTTCTTT. This sequence encodes CASSQERQNTEAFF.

This clone was seen a handful of times. The V call is TRBV5-1, the J call TRBJ2-7, with TRBD2 matching 12 bases. Trimming at V came to 0 bases and at J to 4 bases, leaving 5 bases not matched to a gene. CDR3 length: 16 residues. Germline-derived CDR1 and CDR2 are SGHRS and YFSETQ. Here the CDR3 DNA reads TGCGCCAGCAGCTTGGAGCTAGCGGGAGGGCCGTACGAGCAGTACTTC. This sequence encodes CASSLELAGGPYEQYF.

The table lists this clone with a few counts. Different DNA sequences within this sample yield the same CDR3. The rearrangement uses TRBV15 and TRBJ2-7; D uncertain. This CDR3 region has 13 residues. V shed 1 base and J shed 5 bases, with 9 bases lying between them. CDR1 LNHNV and CDR2 YYDKDF come from the germline V gene (reference sequence). The CDR3 DNA is TGTGCCACCAGCAGAGGTCACATTGACGAGCAGTACTTC. Encoded protein: CATSRGHIDEQYF. Full variable domain (rest looked up from reference TRBV15 and TRBJ2-7): DAMVIQNPRYQVTQFGKPVTLSCSQTLNHNVMYWYQQKSSQAPKLLFHYYDKDFNNEADTPDNFQSRRPNTSFCFLDIRSPGLGDTAMYLCATSRGHIDEQYFGPGTRLTVT.

This clone was found a few times. The chain joins TRBV6-5 to TRBJ1-2; 11 bases fit TRBD1. Trimming took 6 bases from V and 5 from J; bases not matched to a gene: 8. This CDR3 has 15 residues. Germline V gene data show CDR1 as MNHEY and CDR2 as SVGAGI. CDR3 protein: CASSDPGQGEYGYTF. Here the CDR3 DNA reads TGTGCCAGCAGCGATCCGGGACAGGGGGAATATGGCTACACCTTC.

There are a few counts of this clone. The rearrangement joins TRBV5-5 to TRBJ2-7; weak D call: TRBD2 (6 bases). Trimming removed 4 bases at V and 3 bases at J, with 20 bases between. The CDR3 length is 16 residues. Germline-derived CDR1 and CDR2 are SGHKS and YYEKEE (reference sequence). The CDR3 DNA follows: TGTGCCAGCAGCCGGGGAGGCCGAGCGGGTGACTACGAGCAGTACTTC. Translated: CASSRGGRAGDYEQYF.